This T cell receptor (beta chain) was identified during a study of blood T cell repertoires in COVID-19. Here immunoSEQ multiplex PCR was the method, and the copy in TCRdb shows in-frame clones only, minus some. Found here are 340,000 or so clones, 65% to 90% of them singletons; the top ten hold around 4.5%. The CDR3 has 17 amino acids. Germline loops: CDR1 KGHSH, CDR2 LQKENI. The trim removed 3 bases at V and 1 base at J, leaving 11 bases unmatched. The receptor comes from a woman aged 40 to 50 with acute COVID-19. The sample was PBMCs or T cells enriched from blood (not recorded which). The V gene is TRBV18, the J gene TRBJ1-1; 7 nucleotides match TRBD1. This chain's CDR3 is CASSPSLLAGGNTEAFF. For the CDR3, the DNA is TGTGCCAGCTCACCTTCGCTGCTGGCAGGGGGGAACACTGAAGCTTTCTTT.